A single sample is the source of the 28 T cell receptor beta chains below, sequenced in a study of blood T cell repertoires in COVID-19. Profiled with immunoSEQ multiplex PCR; TCRdb holds only in-frame clones, not every one. The data contain about 200,000 clones, approximately 86% of them seen just once; the ten biggest clones take up about 4%. The sample taken for sequencing was PBMCs or T cells enriched from blood (not recorded which). All receptors derive from a woman in her twenties or thirties who had been exposed to COVID-19.

This chain links TRBV6-5 with TRBJ1-2; D is perhaps TRBD1 (5 bases). The germline V gene encodes CDR1 MNHEY and CDR2 SVGAGI. With 3 bases removed from V and 1 base from J, the gap between germline ends came to 12 bases. The CDR3 is 15 residues long. The CDR3 nucleotides are TGTGCCAGCAGTTATCATCAGACAGATAACTATGGCTACACCTTC. Amino acid sequence: CASSYHQTDNYGYTF.

This clone appeared a few times. The chain has TRBV19 and TRBJ1-2, with D uncertain. This CDR3 contains 13 residues. Germline CDR1 LNHDA, CDR2 SQIVND (reference sequence). V was shortened by 3 bases and J by 4 bases, with 9 bases between the two germline ends. The chain's CDR3 is CASSMGSGYGYTF. CDR3 DNA: TGTGCCAGTAGTATGGGTAGCGGCTATGGCTACACCTTC.

The gene calls are TRBV5-4 and TRBJ2-1, with 7 bases that match TRBD2. The CDR3 runs 18 residues. Germline-derived CDR1 and CDR2 are SGHNT and YYREEE (reference sequence). J gave up 3 bases and V 0 bases, and 12 bases lay outside the gene matches. This CDR3 reads CASSLAVWSGGNYNEQFF. CDR3 DNA sequence: TGTGCCAGCAGCTTGGCGGTCTGGTCGGGGGGAAACTACAATGAGCAGTTCTTC. Drawing the rest from reference TRBV5-4 and TRBJ2-1, the complete variable domain is ETGVTQSPTHLIKTRGQQVTLRCSSQSGHNTVSWYQQALGQGPQFIFQYYREEENGRGNFPPRFSGLQFPNYSSELNVNALELDDSALYLCASSLAVWSGGNYNEQFFGPGTRLTVL.

The V gene is TRBV11-2, the J gene TRBJ1-4; D possibly corresponds to TRBD1 (6 bases). CDR1 is SGHAT, CDR2 FQNNGV, per germline. The CDR3 has 14 amino acids. V was pared by 6 bases and J by 2 bases, with 10 bases between. The DNA for the CDR3 is TGTGCCAGCAGATCCGGACAGACTAATGAAAAACTGTTTTTT. Protein product: CASRSGQTNEKLFF.

The rearrangement uses TRBV5-8 and TRBJ1-3, with a tentative D call TRBD1 (5 bases). The length of the CDR3 is 15 residues. With 10 bases removed from V and 0 bases from J, the gap between germline ends came to 17 bases. CDR1 and CDR2 (germline): SGHTS, YDEGEE. CDR3 sequence: CAVKKGLFSGNTIYF. CDR3 in DNA: TGTGCCGTTAAGAAGGGACTTTTCTCTGGAAACACCATATATTTT.

V usage is TRBV7-9 and J usage is TRBJ1-1, with no clear D. With 3 bases removed from V and 0 bases from J, the gap between germline ends came to 11 bases. CDR1 SEHNR and CDR2 FQNEAQ come from the germline V gene (reference sequence). The CDR3 runs 15 residues. CDR3 residues: CASSFNMAMNTEAFF. The CDR3 region has the DNA TGTGCCAGCAGCTTTAATATGGCCATGAACACTGAAGCTTTCTTT. The full variable domain, in which reference TRBV7-9 and TRBJ1-1 provide the parts outside the CDR3, is DTGVSQNPRHKITKRGQNVTFRCDPISEHNRLYWYRQTLGQGPEFLTYFQNEAQLEKSRLLSDRFSAERPKGSFSTLEIQRTEQGDSAMYLCASSFNMAMNTEAFFGQGTRLTVV.

V usage is TRBV12-5 and J usage is TRBJ1-5, with TRBD1 matching over 10 bases. The junction had 8 bases not matched to a gene; V was cut back by 5 bases and J by 1 base. The CDR3 loop spans 17 amino acids. Germline CDR1 is LGHNT and CDR2 is FRNRAP. In DNA form, the CDR3 reads TGTGCTAGTGGTCGAGGGGTGGGACAGGGGAGCAATCAGCCCCAGCATTTT. It encodes CASGRGVGQGSNQPQHF. The full variable domain, in which reference TRBV12-5 and TRBJ1-5 provide the parts outside the CDR3, is DARVTQTPRHKVTEMGQEVTMRCQPILGHNTVFWYRQTMMQGLELLAYFRNRAPLDDSGMPKDRFSAEMPDATLATLKIQPSEPRDSAVYFCASGRGVGQGSNQPQHFGDGTRLSIL.

This chain connects TRBV11-2 to TRBJ1-1, with 8 nucleotides matching TRBD1. Trimming removed 7 bases from V and 8 bases from J; junction bases left unmatched: 12. Looked up from germline, CDR1 is SGHAT and CDR2 is FQNNGV. The CDR3 has 14 amino acids. The CDR3 nucleotides are TGTGCCAGCACCTCTGCGTTTGGACAGGGAGAAGCTTTCTTT. Protein sequence: CASTSAFGQGEAFF.

The gene calls are TRBV2 and TRBJ1-1; D might be TRBD1 (6 bases). The CDR3 consists of 13 residues. Looked up from germline, CDR1 is SNHLY and CDR2 is FYNNEI. Deletions cut 11 bases from V and 0 bases from J, with 13 bases between. The CDR3 coding sequence is TGTGCCGCAGGGGAGGGCCTGAACACTGAAGCTTTCTTT. Protein product: CAAGEGLNTEAFF.

The chain is built from TRBV3-1 (or the pseudogene TRBV3-2) and TRBJ2-1, with 9 bases that match TRBD1. CDR1 and CDR2 from the germline V gene are LGHDT and YNNKEL (reference sequence). The CDR3 runs 15 residues. V gave up 6 bases and J gave up 2 bases; unmatched junction bases: 5. This CDR3 reads CASRHRDRAYNEQFF. DNA of the CDR3: TGTGCCAGCAGGCACCGGGACAGGGCCTACAATGAGCAGTTCTTC.

This clone was counted once. The chain employs TRBV5-6 and TRBJ2-5; 10 bases are a match to TRBD1. The CDR3 spans 14 residues. The V and J ends lost 2 bases and 6 bases, in that order; junction bases with no gene match: 4. Per germline, CDR1 SGHDT and CDR2 YYEEEE. CDR3 DNA: TGTGCCAGCAGCTTTTGGGGACAGGGGAAGACCCAGTACTTC. It specifies CASSFWGQGKTQYF.

This clone occurred a few times. J is TRBJ1-2 and V is TRBV19; 9 positions match TRBD1. CDR3 size: 14 residues. In germline, CDR1 is LNHDA, CDR2 SQIVND (reference sequence). V dropped 8 bases and J dropped 1; count of bases not matched to a gene: 5. Here the CDR3 reads CASGTGGVNYGYTF. The CDR3 DNA is TGTGCCAGTGGTACAGGGGGCGTTAACTATGGCTACACCTTC. The variable domain in full, completed from reference TRBV19 and TRBJ1-2, reads DGGITQSPKYLFRKEGQNVTLSCEQNLNHDAMYWYRQDPGQGLRLIYYSQIVNDFQKGDIAEGYSVSREKKESFPLTVTSAQKNPTAFYLCASGTGGVNYGYTFGSGTRLTVV.

The genes are TRBV5-5 and TRBJ1-2; 8 bases are shared with TRBD1. This CDR3 spans 14 amino acids. Germline CDR1 reads SGHKS; CDR2 reads YYEKEE (reference sequence). With V trimmed by 5 bases and J by 8 bases, 11 bases remained unmatched. Written as DNA, the CDR3 is TGTGCCAGCAGTCCCACCGGACAGGGATTGGGCTACACCTTC. Its protein product is CASSPTGQGLGYTF.

CDR3 bases: TGTGCCAGCAGCCAAGATGGGACAGGGCTTAACTATGGCTACACCTTC. This codes for CASSQDGTGLNYGYTF. This chain uses TRBV4-2 with TRBJ1-2, with 9 bases that match TRBD1. CDR3 size: 16 residues. The germline V gene has CDR1 LGHNA and CDR2 YNFKEQ. J was trimmed by 1 base and V by 0 bases; bases with no gene match: 3.

The chain recombines TRBV6-1 with TRBJ1-5; no clear D. The V end was cut by 3 bases, the J end by 6 bases, with 15 bases between. Germline V gene sequence: CDR1 MNHNS, CDR2 SASEGT. The CDR3 covers 15 residues. The CDR3 reads CASSEAHGGSQPQHF. CDR3 in DNA: TGTGCCAGCAGTGAGGCGCACGGCGGAAGTCAGCCCCAGCATTTT.

V gene TRBV5-1 combines with J gene TRBJ1-1, with 9 nucleotides matching TRBD1. Germline V CDR1 and CDR2: SGHRS, YFSETQ. Germline trimming cut 4 bases from V and 3 bases from J; bases unmatched to any gene: 13. This CDR3 has 17 amino acids. The DNA for the CDR3 is TGCGCCAGCAGCCTAGAAACAGGGGGCGGTGTGGACACTGAAGCTTTCTTT. Translating it yields CASSLETGGGVDTEAFF.

The chain employs TRBV3-1 (or the pseudogene TRBV3-2) and TRBJ2-7; D gene ambiguous. This CDR3 contains 13 residues. Looked up from germline, CDR1 is LGHDT and CDR2 is YNNKEL (reference sequence). V dropped 4 bases and J dropped 5 bases, with 12 bases sitting between them. The CDR3 sequence is CASSLFKSDEQYF. DNA of the CDR3: TGTGCCAGCAGCCTTTTCAAGTCAGACGAGCAGTACTTC.

In its sample, this clone was seen a few times. This chain connects TRBV7-8 to TRBJ1-6; 7 nucleotides match TRBD1. The CDR3 spans 16 residues. Germline CDR1 SGHVS, CDR2 FQNEAQ. The V segment lost 5 bases and the J segment 6 bases; nucleotides outside the gene matches: 10. CDR3 coding DNA: TGTGCCAGCAGCCTCGAGGGTGGGACAGTTAATTCACCCCTCCACTTT. Its translation: CASSLEGGTVNSPLHF.

Only one count was recorded for this clone. The V and J genes are TRBV2 and TRBJ2-2; D remains ambiguous. CDR1 is SNHLY and CDR2 is FYNNEI in the germline V gene. The length of the CDR3 is 13 residues. Trimming shortened V by 4 bases and J by 6 bases, and 9 bases separated the two germline ends. DNA for the CDR3: TGTGCCAGCAGTGTGATGAGGTCCGGGGAGCTGTTTTTT. This codes for CASSVMRSGELFF.

The rearrangement joins TRBV11-2 to TRBJ2-1; 9 nucleotides agree with TRBD1. Germline CDR1 reads SGHAT; CDR2 reads FQNNGV. This CDR3 comprises 16 residues. With V trimmed by 0 bases and J by 8 bases, 8 bases remained unmatched. This CDR3 is CASSLEYGQGSDEQFF. DNA for the CDR3: TGTGCCAGCAGCTTAGAGTATGGACAGGGGAGCGATGAGCAGTTCTTC.

In its sample, this clone was seen many times. CDR3 region: CASSQVGEVHEQYF. CDR3 nucleotides: TGCGCCAGCAGCCAAGTAGGTGAGGTCCACGAGCAGTACTTC. The chain carries TRBV4-1 and TRBJ2-7; D is undetermined. Germline V gene data show CDR1 as MGHRA and CDR2 as YSYEKL. Deletions cut 1 base from V and 5 bases from J, with 12 bases between. This CDR3 has 14 amino acids.

V usage is TRBV27 and J usage is TRBJ2-1; TRBD2 might be the D (6 bases). Trimming left V 3 bases short and J 4 bases short, with 10 bases between. CDR3 length equals 14 residues. Germline CDR1 reads MNHEY; CDR2 reads SMNVEV (reference sequence). Here the CDR3 reads CASSLLGGYNEQFF. In nucleotides, the CDR3 is TGTGCCAGCAGTTTGCTCGGGGGTTACAATGAGCAGTTCTTC.

The chain carries TRBV6-5 and TRBJ1-1; D remains ambiguous. Germline CDR1 is MNHEY and CDR2 is SVGAGI. The length of the CDR3 is 14 residues. Trimming shortened V by 4 bases and J by 9 bases, and 18 bases separated the two germline ends. Written as DNA, the CDR3 is TGTGCCAGCAGTTTCCCCGACGGAAGCGGCCAAGCTTTCTTT. The encoded protein is CASSFPDGSGQAFF.

The gene calls are TRBV7-3 and TRBJ1-4, with D possibly being TRBD1 (6 bases). CDR1 and CDR2 (germline): SGHTA, FQGTGA. CDR3 length: 17 residues. V gave up 3 bases and J gave up 8 bases, with 22 bases separating them. The CDR3 bases are TGTGCCAGCAGCTTGAGCCAGGGGATGGGGAGGGGAGAAAAACTGTTTTTT. This sequence encodes CASSLSQGMGRGEKLFF.

DNA for the CDR3: TGTGCCAGCAGCGGGACAGGCTACAATGAAAAACTGTTTTTT. It translates to CASSGTGYNEKLFF. The chain carries TRBV7-8 and TRBJ1-4; 8 nucleotides match TRBD1. The ends lost 5 bases at V and 5 bases at J; junction bases unmatched: 4. The CDR3 covers 14 residues. CDR1 SGHVS and CDR2 FQNEAQ come from the germline V gene.

This clone was detected only once. The genes are TRBV24-1 and TRBJ2-2; D is perhaps TRBD1 (6 bases). Germline V gene lookup returns CDR1 KGHDR and CDR2 SFDVKD. V was trimmed by 4 bases and J by 2 bases, leaving 13 bases between them. The CDR3 length is 16 residues. In DNA, the CDR3 is TGTGCCACCAGTGAATCGGGACACCCAAACACCGGGGAGCTGTTTTTT. It codes for CATSESGHPNTGELFF.

J is TRBJ1-3 and V is TRBV10-1; the D is unclear. Trimming took off 3 bases at V and 3 bases at J, with 12 bases between the two ends. This CDR3 contains 15 residues. CDR1 is WNHNN and CDR2 is SYGVQD in the germline V gene (reference sequence). The CDR3 loop reads CASSDSGHRGNTIYF. The CDR3 region has the DNA TGCGCCAGCAGTGATTCTGGGCACCGTGGAAACACCATATATTTT.

The rearrangement links TRBV29-1 to TRBJ1-3; D not certain. This CDR3 contains 12 residues. CDR1 is SQVTM and CDR2 is ANQGSEA in the germline V gene. V was pared by 4 bases and J by 0 bases, with 4 bases between. The CDR3 region has the DNA TGCAGCGTTGCCAGCTCTGGAAACACCATATATTTT. Protein product: CSVASSGNTIYF.